The rows below give T cell receptor beta chains drawn from one sample of a study of blood T cell repertoires in COVID-19. Using immunoSEQ multiplex PCR, the repertoire was profiled, and TCRdb retains in-frame clones only, with some absent. The table has under 95,000 clones, roughly 85% seen once. The sample consisted of peripheral blood. The receptors stem from a human donor in a cohort sampled during active COVID-19. The conserved cysteine and the conserved F or W are not part of the CDR3 here.

J gene,V gene,CDR3 protein
TRBJ2-3,TRBV15,ATSRGQDRSYDTQY
TRBJ1-1,TRBV9,ASSVGTGRNTEAF
TRBJ1-1,TRBV30,AWVPGFRNTEAF
TRBJ2-7,TRBV20-1,SAQTSWIY
TRBJ2-7,TRBV10-1,ASSSGTNYEQY
TRBJ2-5,TRBV9,ASSKPDRYQETQY
TRBJ2-7,TRBV11-3,ASSSRQAGEQY
TRBJ2-2,TRBV4-3,ASSLQRGTPLVGELF
TRBJ2-5,TRBV4-3,ASSGLAGGGQETQY
TRBJ2-7,TRBV2,ASSEASGSYEQY
TRBJ1-2,TRBV29-1,SVEGTGRYSGYT
TRBJ1-2,TRBV20-1,SGRYELGYT
TRBJ2-2,TRBV28,ASSLGGAGNTGELF
TRBJ2-7,TRBV29-1,SVGGQANEQY
TRBJ2-7,TRBV24-1,ATKRHQGYEQY
TRBJ1-5,TRBV30,AWSPKTGNFQPQH
TRBJ2-1,TRBV11-2,ASSQSLGSQF
TRBJ1-1,TRBV5-6,ASSSTGRNTEAF
TRBJ2-6,TRBV5-6,ASSLPPGQWRSGANVLT
TRBJ1-2,TRBV5-1,ASSLDYREANYGYT
TRBJ2-6,TRBV4-2,ASSQGLRDTFSGANVLT
TRBJ1-2,TRBV14,ASSQDRANYGYT
TRBJ2-1,TRBV12-3/TRBV12-4,ASTLAGLNEQF
TRBJ2-5,TRBV7-2,ASSLNFLAGALQETQY
TRBJ2-5,TRBV6-5,ASSLRQGQTQY
TRBJ2-3,TRBV5-1,ASSHTQDGDTQY
TRBJ2-7,TRBV6-5,ASKADSSSYEQY
TRBJ1-3,TRBV9,ASSVEQSGNTIY
TRBJ2-3,TRBV28,ASSLPDSGGGDTDTQY
TRBJ1-2,TRBV24-1,ATSGPGMIYGYT
TRBJ2-2,TRBV5-4,ASSGGVAENTGELF
TRBJ2-5,TRBV6-2/TRBV6-3,ASSPEGLAGEETQY
TRBJ2-5,TRBV18,ASSPRRDETQY
TRBJ1-2,TRBV29-1,SVGASQGGYT
TRBJ2-7,TRBV9,ASSVTTGQAYEQY
TRBJ2-7,TRBV18,ASFRDRDGGEQY
TRBJ1-3,TRBV6-2/TRBV6-3,ASSRGQSDLSGNTIY
TRBJ1-3,TRBV5-1,ASSLNVPGQAIGNTIY
TRBJ2-3,TRBV18,ASSGQNTDTQY
TRBJ2-1,TRBV28,ASRLRFAGGQNEQF
TRBJ2-2,TRBV18,ASSPGTGALNGELF
TRBJ2-7,TRBV5-4,ATRTGTSGYYEQY
TRBJ2-3,TRBV6-2/TRBV6-3,ASSSISDRNKPADTQY
TRBJ2-2,TRBV19,ASSIGQVGTGELF
TRBJ2-2,TRBV9,ASSLTSGENTGELF
TRBJ1-1,TRBV28,ASITGGTNTEAF
TRBJ1-3,TRBV6-6,ASSIGQGSGNTIY
TRBJ2-5,TRBV27,ASSLTPLAGAVGETQY
TRBJ2-5,TRBV4-2,ASSQFRDKNQETQY
TRBJ2-2,TRBV3-1/TRBV3-2,ASSQRQGWGTGELF